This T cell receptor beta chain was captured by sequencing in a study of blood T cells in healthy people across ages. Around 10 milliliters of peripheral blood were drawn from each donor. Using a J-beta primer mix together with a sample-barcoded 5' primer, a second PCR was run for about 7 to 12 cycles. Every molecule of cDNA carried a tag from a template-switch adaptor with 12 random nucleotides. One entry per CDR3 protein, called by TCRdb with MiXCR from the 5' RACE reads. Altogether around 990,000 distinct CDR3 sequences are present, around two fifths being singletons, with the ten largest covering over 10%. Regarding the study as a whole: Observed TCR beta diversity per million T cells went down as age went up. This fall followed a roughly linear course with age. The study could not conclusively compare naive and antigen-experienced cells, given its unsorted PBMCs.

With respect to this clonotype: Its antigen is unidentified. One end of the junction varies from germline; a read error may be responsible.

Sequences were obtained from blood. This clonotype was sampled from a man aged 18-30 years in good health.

The CDR3 is CASSPASIDTQYF. The CDR3 nucleotides read TGTGCCAGCAGCCCCGCTAGCATAGATACGCAGTATTTT. The rearrangement uses TRBV6-2 or TRBV6-3 and TRBJ2-3; TRBD2 is a possible D gene (5 bases). Germline V gives CDR1 MNHEY, CDR2 SVGEGT. The CDR3 runs 13 residues.